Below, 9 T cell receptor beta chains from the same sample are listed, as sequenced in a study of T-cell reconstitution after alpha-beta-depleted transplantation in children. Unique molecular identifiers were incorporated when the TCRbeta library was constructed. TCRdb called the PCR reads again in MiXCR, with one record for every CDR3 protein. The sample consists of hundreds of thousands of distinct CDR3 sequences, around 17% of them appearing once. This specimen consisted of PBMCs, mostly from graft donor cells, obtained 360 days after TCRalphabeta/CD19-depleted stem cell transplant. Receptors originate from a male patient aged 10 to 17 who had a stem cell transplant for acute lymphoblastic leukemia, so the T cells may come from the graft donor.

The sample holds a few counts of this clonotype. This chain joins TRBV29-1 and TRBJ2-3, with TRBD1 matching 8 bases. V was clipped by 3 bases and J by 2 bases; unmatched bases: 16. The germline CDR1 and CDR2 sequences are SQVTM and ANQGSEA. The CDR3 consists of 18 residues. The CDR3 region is CSVDSIAQGAPHTDTQYF. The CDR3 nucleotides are TGCAGCGTTGACTCCATAGCCCAGGGGGCCCCACACACAGATACGCAGTATTTT.

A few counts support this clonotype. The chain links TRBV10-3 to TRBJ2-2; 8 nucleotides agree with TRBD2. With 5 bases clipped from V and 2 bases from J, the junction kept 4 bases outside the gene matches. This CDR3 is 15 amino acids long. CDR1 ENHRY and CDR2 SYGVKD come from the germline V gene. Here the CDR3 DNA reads TGTGCCATCAGTCCCTTAGCGGGAAACACCGGGGAGCTGTTTTTT. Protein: CAISPLAGNTGELFF.

The CDR3 sequence: CAIRPGTESYEQYF. The CDR3 coding sequence is TGTGCCATCCGTCCCGGGACCGAATCCTACGAGCAGTACTTC. This rearrangement joins TRBV10-3 to TRBJ2-7; D is perhaps TRBD1 or TRBD2 (5 bases each). The CDR3 is 14 residues long. Trimming stripped 8 bases from V and 1 base from J, with 15 bases between. CDR1 is ENHRY, CDR2 SYGVKD, per germline.

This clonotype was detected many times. The CDR3 here is CASSRQGDRNGYTF. CDR3 bases: TGCGCCAGCAGCCGGCAAGGGGACCGTAACGGCTACACCTTC. The chain uses TRBV4-1 and TRBJ1-2, with D tentatively TRBD1 (5 bases). Germline assignment: CDR1 MGHRA and CDR2 YSYEKL. The ends were cut back, 4 bases at V and 8 bases at J, with 17 bases in the middle. This CDR3 contains 14 residues.

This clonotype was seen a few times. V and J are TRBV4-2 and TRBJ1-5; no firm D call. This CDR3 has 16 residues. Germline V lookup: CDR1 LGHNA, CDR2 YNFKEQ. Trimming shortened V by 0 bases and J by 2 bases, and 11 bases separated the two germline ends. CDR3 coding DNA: TGTGCCAGCAGCCAAGATATCGGGGTCGGCAATCAGCCCCAGCATTTT. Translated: CASSQDIGVGNQPQHF.

CDR3 in amino acids: CASSYRGGGTDTQYF. As DNA, the CDR3 is TGTGCCAGCAGCTACAGGGGAGGAGGCACAGATACGCAGTATTTT. The chain employs TRBV7-8 and TRBJ2-3; possible D gene TRBD1, 7 bases. V was cut by 4 bases and J by 1 base, with 12 bases left in between. Germline V gene sequence: CDR1 SGHVS, CDR2 FQNEAQ. The CDR3 totals 15 residues.

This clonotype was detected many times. The CDR3, as DNA: TGCGCCAGCAGCTTTACAGCCTACAATGAGCAGTTCTTC. Protein product: CASSFTAYNEQFF. The chain couples TRBV5-1 to TRBJ2-1, with D uncertain. Per germline, CDR1 SGHRS and CDR2 YFSETQ. Deletions cut 2 bases from V and 2 bases from J, with 5 bases between. This CDR3 contains 13 residues.

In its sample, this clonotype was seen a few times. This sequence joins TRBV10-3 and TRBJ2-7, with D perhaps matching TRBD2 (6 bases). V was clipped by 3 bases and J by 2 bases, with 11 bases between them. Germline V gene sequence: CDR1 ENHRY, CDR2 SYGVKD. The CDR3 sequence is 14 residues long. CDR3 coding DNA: TGTGCCATCAGTGACGCGGGGCCCACCTACGAGCAGTACTTC. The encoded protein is CAISDAGPTYEQYF.

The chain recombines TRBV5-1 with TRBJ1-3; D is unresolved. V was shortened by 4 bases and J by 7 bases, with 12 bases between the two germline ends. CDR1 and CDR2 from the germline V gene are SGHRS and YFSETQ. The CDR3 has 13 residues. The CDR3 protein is CASSEIPGNTIYF. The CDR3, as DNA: TGCGCCAGCAGCGAGATCCCGGGGAACACCATATATTTT.